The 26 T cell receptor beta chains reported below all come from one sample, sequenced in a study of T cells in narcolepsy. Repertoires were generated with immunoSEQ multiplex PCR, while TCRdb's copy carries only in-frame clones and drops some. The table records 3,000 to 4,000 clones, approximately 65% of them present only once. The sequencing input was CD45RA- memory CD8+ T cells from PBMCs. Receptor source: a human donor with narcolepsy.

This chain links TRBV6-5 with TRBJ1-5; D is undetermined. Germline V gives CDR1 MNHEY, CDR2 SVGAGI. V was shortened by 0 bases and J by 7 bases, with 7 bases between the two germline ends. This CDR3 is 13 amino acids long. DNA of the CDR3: TGTGCCAGCAGTTACTCGACTTTACAGCCCCAGCATTTT. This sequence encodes CASSYSTLQPQHF.

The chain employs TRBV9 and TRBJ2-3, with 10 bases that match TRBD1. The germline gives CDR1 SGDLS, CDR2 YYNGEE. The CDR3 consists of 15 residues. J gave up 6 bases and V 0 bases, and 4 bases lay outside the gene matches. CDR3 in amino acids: CASSVVGTGVDTQYF. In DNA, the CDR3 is TGTGCCAGCAGCGTAGTCGGGACAGGGGTTGATACGCAGTATTTT.

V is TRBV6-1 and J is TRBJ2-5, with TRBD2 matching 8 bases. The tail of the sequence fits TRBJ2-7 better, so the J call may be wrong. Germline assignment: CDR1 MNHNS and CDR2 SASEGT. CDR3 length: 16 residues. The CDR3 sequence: CASSERAVGAGDEQYF. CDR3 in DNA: TGTGCCAGCAGTGAAAGGGCCGTCGGAGCGGGGGACGAGCAGTACTTC.

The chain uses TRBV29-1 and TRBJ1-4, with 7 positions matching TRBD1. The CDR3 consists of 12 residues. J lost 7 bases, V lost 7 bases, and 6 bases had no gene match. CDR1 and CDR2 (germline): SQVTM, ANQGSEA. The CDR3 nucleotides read TGCAGCGAGACGGGGACAGCTGAAAAACTGTTTTTT. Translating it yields CSETGTAEKLFF. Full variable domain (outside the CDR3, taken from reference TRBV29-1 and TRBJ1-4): SAVISQKPSRDICQRGTSLTIQCQVDSQVTMMFWYRQQPGQSLTLIATANQGSEATYESGFVIDKFPISRPNLTFSTLTVSNMSPEDSSIYLCSETGTAEKLFFGSGTQLSVL.

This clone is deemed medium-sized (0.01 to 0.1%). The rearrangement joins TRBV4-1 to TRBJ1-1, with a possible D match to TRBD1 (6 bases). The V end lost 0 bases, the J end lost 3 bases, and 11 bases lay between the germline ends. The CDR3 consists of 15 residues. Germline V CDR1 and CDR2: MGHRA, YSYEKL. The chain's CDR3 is CASSQETGSHTEAFF. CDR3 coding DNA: TGCGCCAGCAGCCAAGAAACAGGGTCGCACACTGAAGCTTTCTTT.

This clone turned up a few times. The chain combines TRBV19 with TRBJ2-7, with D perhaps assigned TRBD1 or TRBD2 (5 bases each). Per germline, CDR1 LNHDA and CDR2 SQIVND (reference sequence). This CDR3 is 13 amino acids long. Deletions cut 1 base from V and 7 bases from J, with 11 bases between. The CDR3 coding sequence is TGTGCCAGTAGTATAGGAGGCGAGGGGGAGCAGTACTTC. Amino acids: CASSIGGEGEQYF. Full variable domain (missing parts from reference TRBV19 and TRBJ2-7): DGGITQSPKYLFRKEGQNVTLSCEQNLNHDAMYWYRQDPGQGLRLIYYSQIVNDFQKGDIAEGYSVSREKKESFPLTVTSAQKNPTAFYLCASSIGGEGEQYFGPGTRLTVT.

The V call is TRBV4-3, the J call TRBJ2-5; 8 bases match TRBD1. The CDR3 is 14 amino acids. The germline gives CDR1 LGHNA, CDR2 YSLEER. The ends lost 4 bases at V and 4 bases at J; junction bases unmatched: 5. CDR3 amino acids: CASSPNTGGETQYF. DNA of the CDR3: TGCGCCAGCAGCCCTAATACAGGGGGAGAGACCCAGTACTTC.

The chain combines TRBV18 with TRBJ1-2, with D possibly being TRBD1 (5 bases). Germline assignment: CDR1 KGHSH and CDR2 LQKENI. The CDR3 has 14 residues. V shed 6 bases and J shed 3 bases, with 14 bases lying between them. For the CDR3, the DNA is TGTGCCAGCTCGCCGTTGGGGCCAGACTATGGCTACACCTTC. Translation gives CASSPLGPDYGYTF.

CDR3 bases: TGTGCCAGTAGTCTCAAAGACAGGGCCGACAATGAGCAGTTCTTC. Its protein is CASSLKDRADNEQFF. The V call is TRBV19, the J call TRBJ2-1, with 7 bases lining up with TRBD1. Germline loops: CDR1 LNHDA, CDR2 SQIVND (reference sequence). The CDR3 loop spans 15 amino acids. V lost 5 bases to trimming and J lost 5 bases; unmatched junction nucleotides: 9. Based on the CDR3 plus reference TRBV19 and TRBJ2-1, the full variable domain is DGGITQSPKYLFRKEGQNVTLSCEQNLNHDAMYWYRQDPGQGLRLIYYSQIVNDFQKGDIAEGYSVSREKKESFPLTVTSAQKNPTAFYLCASSLKDRADNEQFFGPGTRLTVL.

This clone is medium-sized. The CDR3 is CASSTVSPTDTQYF. The CDR3, as DNA: TGTGCCAGCAGTACCGTCTCGCCCACAGATACGCAGTATTTT. The rearrangement uses TRBV7-6 and TRBJ2-3, with D uncertain. The germline V gene encodes CDR1 SGHVS and CDR2 FNYEAQ. CDR3 length: 14 residues. V was trimmed by 6 bases and J by 2 bases, leaving 12 bases between them. Combining the CDR3 with reference TRBV7-6 and TRBJ2-3 gives the whole variable domain GAGVSQSPRYKVTKRGQDVALRCDPISGHVSLYWYRQALGQGPEFLTYFNYEAQQDKSGLPNDRFSAERPEGSISTLTIQRTEQRDSAMYRCASSTVSPTDTQYFGPGTRLTVL.

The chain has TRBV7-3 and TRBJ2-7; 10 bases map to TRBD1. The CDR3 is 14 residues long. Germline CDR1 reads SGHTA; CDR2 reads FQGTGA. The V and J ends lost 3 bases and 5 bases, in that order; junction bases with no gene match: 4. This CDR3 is CASSLGTGAHEQYF. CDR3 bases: TGTGCCAGCAGCTTGGGGACAGGGGCTCACGAGCAGTACTTC.

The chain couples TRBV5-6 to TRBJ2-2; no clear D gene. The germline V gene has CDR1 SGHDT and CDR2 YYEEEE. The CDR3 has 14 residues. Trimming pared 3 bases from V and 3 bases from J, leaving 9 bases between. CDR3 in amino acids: CASSWDLYTGELFF. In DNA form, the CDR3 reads TGTGCCAGCAGCTGGGATCTTTACACCGGGGAGCTGTTTTTT.

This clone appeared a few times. CDR3 sequence reads: CSVGQAQVPGYTF. CDR3 DNA sequence: TGCAGCGTTGGGCAGGCCCAAGTTCCTGGCTACACCTTC. V and J are TRBV29-1 and TRBJ1-2, with D uncertain. This CDR3 contains 13 residues. Germline values: CDR1 SQVTM, CDR2 ANQGSEA. V was shortened by 4 bases and J by 7 bases, with 16 bases between the two germline ends. The entire variable domain, with the rest obtained from reference TRBV29-1 and TRBJ1-2, is as follows: SAVISQKPSRDICQRGTSLTIQCQVDSQVTMMFWYRQQPGQSLTLIATANQGSEATYESGFVIDKFPISRPNLTFSTLTVSNMSPEDSSIYLCSVGQAQVPGYTFGSGTRLTVV.

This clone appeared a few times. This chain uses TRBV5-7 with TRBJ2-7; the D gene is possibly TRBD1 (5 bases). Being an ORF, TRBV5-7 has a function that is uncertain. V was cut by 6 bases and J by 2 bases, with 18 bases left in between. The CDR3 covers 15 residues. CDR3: CASTPSGNPTYEQYF. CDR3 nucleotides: TGTGCCAGCACCCCTTCAGGGAACCCAACCTACGAGCAGTACTTC.

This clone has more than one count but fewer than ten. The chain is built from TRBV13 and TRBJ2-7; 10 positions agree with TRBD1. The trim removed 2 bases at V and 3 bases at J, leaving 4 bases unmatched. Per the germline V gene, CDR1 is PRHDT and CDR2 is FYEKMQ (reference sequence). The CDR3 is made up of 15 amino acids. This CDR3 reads CASSLKGQGRYEQYF. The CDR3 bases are TGTGCCAGCAGCTTAAAGGGACAGGGGCGCTACGAGCAGTACTTC.

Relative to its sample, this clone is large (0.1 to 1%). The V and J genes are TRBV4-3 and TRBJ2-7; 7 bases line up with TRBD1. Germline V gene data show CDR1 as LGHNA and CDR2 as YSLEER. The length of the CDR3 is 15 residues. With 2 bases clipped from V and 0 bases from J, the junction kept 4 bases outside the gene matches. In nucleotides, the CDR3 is TGCGCCAGCAGCCAACAAAGGACAGGCTCCTACGAGCAGTACTTC. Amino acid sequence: CASSQQRTGSYEQYF.

CDR3 in DNA: TGCGCCAGCAGCCCCTCCGAGGGGGGGGACTATGGCTACACCTTC. It specifies CASSPSEGGDYGYTF. V is TRBV4-1 and J is TRBJ1-2, with a tentative D call TRBD1 (6 bases). Trimming pared 4 bases from V and 3 bases from J, leaving 15 bases between. This CDR3 region has 15 residues. Looked up from germline, CDR1 is MGHRA and CDR2 is YSYEKL.

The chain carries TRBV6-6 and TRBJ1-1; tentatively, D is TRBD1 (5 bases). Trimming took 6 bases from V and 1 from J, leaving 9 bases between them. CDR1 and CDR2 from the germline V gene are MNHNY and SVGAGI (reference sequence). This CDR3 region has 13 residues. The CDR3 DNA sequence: TGTGCCAGCAGCGACGGACAGAACACTGAAGCTTTCTTT. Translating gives CASSDGQNTEAFF.

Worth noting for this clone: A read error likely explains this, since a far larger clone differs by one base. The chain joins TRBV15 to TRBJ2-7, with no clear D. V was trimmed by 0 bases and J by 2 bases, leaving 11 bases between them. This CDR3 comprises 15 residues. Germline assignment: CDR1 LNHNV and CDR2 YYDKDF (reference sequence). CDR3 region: CATSREQCMTYEQYF. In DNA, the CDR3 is TGTGCCACCAGCAGAGAACAGTGTATGACCTACGAGCAGTACTTC.

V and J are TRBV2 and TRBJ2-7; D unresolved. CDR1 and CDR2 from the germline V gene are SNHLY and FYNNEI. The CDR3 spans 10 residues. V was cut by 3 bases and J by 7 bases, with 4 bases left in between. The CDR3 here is CASSDDEQYF. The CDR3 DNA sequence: TGTGCCAGCAGTGATGATGAGCAGTACTTC.

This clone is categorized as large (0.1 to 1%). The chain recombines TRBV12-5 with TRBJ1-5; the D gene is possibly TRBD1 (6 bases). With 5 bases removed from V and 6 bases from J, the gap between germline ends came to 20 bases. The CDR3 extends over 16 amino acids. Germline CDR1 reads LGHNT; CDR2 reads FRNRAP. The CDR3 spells CASGPTPGDGVQPQHF. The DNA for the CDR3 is TGTGCTAGTGGTCCCACCCCAGGGGATGGGGTTCAGCCCCAGCATTTT.

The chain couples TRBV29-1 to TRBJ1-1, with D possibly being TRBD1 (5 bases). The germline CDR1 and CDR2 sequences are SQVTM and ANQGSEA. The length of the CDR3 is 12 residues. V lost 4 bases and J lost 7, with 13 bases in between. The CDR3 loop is CSVVVGAGEAFF. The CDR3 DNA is TGCAGCGTTGTAGTAGGGGCCGGTGAAGCTTTCTTT.

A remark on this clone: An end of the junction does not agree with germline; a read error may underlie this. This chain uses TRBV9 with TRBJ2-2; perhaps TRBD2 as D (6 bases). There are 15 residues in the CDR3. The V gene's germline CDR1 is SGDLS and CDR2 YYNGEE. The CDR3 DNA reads TGTGCCAGCAGCGTAGCTCGGGGTCGCACCGGGGGGCTGTTTTTT. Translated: CASSVARGRTGGLFF.

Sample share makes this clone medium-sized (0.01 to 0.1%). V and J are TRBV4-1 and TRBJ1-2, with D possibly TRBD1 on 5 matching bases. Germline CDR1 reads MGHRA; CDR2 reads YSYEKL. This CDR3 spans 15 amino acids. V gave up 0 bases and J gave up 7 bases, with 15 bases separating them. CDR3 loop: CASSQEQGSVLGYTF. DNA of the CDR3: TGCGCCAGCAGCCAAGAGCAGGGTTCCGTCCTTGGCTACACCTTC.

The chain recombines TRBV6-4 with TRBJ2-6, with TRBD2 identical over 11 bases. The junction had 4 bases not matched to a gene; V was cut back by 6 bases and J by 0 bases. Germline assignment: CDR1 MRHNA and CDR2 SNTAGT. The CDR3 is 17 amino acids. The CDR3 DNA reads TGTGCCAGCAGCCCCGGGACTAGCGGCTCTGGGGCCAACGTCCTGACTTTC. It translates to CASSPGTSGSGANVLTF.

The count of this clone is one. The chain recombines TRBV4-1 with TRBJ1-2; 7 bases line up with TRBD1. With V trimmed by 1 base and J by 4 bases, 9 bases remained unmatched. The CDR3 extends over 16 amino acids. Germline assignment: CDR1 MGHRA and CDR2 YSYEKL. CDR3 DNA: TGCGCCAGCAGCCAAGGAATACAGGGGAGGAGCTATGGCTACACCTTC. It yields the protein CASSQGIQGRSYGYTF.